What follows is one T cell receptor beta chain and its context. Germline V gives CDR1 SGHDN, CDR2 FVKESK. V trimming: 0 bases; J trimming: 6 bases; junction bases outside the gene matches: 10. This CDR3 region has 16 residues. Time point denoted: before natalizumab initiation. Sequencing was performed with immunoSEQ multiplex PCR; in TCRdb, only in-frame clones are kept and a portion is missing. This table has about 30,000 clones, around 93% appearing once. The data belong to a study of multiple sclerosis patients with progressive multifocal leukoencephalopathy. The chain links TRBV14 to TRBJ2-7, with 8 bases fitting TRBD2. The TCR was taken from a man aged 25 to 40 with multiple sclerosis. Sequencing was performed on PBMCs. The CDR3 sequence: CASSQEGGRYGVEQYF. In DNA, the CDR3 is TGTGCCAGCAGCCAAGAAGGCGGGAGGTATGGAGTCGAGCAGTACTTC.